Listed here is a single TCR beta chain. The antigen is unknown. This entry is derived from a study of early stage breast cancer tumors. Study background: ER+/PR+/HER2- status applied to about 80% of the 16 invasive breast tumors. Each sample averaged approximately 9.9-fold read coverage. Study-level points and caveats: Enriched TCRB sequences shared across patients were mostly commonly generated sequences. Tumors had roughly 2.4-fold higher T cell density and higher clonality than adjacent normal breast tissue.

Assay used: immunoSEQ multiplex PCR; TCRdb lists only in-frame clones, some missing. The repertoire holds about 30,000 clones, with approximately 75% as singletons. The sample was blood. The receptor comes from a person aged 45 to 59 with breast cancer.

The CDR3 DNA reads TGTGCCAGCAGCTTCCGGAGGGCTTTCTTT. As protein: CASSFRRAFF. V gene TRBV7-2 combines with J gene TRBJ1-1; D gene uncertain. The CDR3 is made up of 10 amino acids. Germline V lookup: CDR1 SGHTA, CDR2 FQGNSA. V shed 3 bases and J shed 11 bases, with 7 bases lying between them.